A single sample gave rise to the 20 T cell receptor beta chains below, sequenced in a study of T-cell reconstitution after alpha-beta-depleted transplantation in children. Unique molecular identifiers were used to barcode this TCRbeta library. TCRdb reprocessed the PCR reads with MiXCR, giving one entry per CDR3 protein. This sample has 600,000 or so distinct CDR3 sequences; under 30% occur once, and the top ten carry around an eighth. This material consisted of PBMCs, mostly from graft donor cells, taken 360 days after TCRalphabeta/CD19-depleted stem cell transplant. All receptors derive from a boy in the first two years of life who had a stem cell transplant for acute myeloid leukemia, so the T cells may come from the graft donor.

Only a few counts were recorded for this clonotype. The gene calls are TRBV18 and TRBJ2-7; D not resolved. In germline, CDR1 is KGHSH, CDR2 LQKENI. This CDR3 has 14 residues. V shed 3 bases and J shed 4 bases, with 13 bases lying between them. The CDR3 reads CASSPPGPPYEQYV. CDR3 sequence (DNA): TGTGCCAGCTCACCCCCGGGCCCCCCTTACGAGCAGTACGTC.

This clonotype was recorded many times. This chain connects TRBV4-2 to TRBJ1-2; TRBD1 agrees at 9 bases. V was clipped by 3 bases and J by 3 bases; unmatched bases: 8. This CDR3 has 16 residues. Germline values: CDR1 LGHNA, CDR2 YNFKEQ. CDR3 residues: CASSQGQGFSHYGYTF. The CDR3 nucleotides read TGTGCCAGCAGCCAGGGACAGGGTTTTAGCCACTATGGCTACACCTTC.

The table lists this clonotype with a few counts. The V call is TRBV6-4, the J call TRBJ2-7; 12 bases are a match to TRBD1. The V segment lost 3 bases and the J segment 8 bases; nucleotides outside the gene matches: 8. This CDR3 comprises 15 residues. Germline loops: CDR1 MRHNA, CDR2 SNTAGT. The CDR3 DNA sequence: TGTGCCAGCAGTGAGCCCCGGGACAGGGGGCGCCAGCAGTACGTC. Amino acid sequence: CASSEPRDRGRQQYV.

CDR3 region: CASRSTQPQHF. For the CDR3, the DNA is TGTGCCAGCAGGTCAACGCAGCCCCAGCATTTT. The rearrangement uses TRBV28 and TRBJ1-5; D not certain. Trimming stripped 6 bases from V and 7 bases from J, with 7 bases between. Germline loops: CDR1 MDHEN, CDR2 SYDVKM. The CDR3 runs to 11 residues. Using reference TRBV28 and TRBJ1-5 for the parts outside the CDR3, the full variable domain is DVKVTQSSRYLVKRTGEKVFLECVQDMDHENMFWYRQDPGLGLRLIYFSYDVKMKEKGDIPEGYSVSREKKERFSLILESASTNQTSMYLCASRSTQPQHFGDGTRLSIL.

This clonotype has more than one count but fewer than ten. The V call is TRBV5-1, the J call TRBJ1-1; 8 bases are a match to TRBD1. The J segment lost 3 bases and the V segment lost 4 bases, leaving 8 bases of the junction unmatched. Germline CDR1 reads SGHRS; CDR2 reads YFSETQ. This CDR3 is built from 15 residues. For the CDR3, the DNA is TGCGCCAGCAGCATGCGACAGGGGATAGACACTGAAGCTTTCTTT. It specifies CASSMRQGIDTEAFF.

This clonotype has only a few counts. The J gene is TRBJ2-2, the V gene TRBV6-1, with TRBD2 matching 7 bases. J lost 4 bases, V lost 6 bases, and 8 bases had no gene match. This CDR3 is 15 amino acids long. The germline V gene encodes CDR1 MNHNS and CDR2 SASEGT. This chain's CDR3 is CASSRLAGFTGELFF. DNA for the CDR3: TGTGCCAGCAGCAGACTAGCTGGGTTCACCGGGGAGCTGTTTTTT.

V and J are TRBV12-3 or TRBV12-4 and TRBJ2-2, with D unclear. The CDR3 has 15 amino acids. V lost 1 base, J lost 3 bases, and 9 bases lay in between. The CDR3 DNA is TGTGCCAGCAGTTTAGGTACTGGCTACACCGGGGAGCTGTTTTTT. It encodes CASSLGTGYTGELFF.

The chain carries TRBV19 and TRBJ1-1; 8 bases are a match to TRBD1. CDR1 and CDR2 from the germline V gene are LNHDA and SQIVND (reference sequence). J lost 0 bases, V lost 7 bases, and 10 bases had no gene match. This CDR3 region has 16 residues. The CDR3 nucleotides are TGTGCCAGTACCCCCGGGACAGGATTCATGAACACTGAAGCTTTCTTT. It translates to CASTPGTGFMNTEAFF.

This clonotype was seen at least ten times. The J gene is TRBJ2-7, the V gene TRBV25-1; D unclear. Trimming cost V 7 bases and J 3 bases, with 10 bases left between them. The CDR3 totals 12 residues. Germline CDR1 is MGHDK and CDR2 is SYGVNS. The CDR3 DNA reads TGTGCCAGCAACCCTCGTGACTACGAGCAGTACGTC. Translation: CASNPRDYEQYV.

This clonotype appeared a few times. CDR3 DNA: TGCAGTGCCCTAGCGGGGGGGCCTAAAGAGACCCAGTACTTC. Translating gives CSALAGGPKETQYF. This sequence joins TRBV20-1 and TRBJ2-5, with 12 bases lining up with TRBD2. The junction had 5 bases not matched to a gene; V was cut back by 6 bases and J by 3 bases. The CDR3 has 14 residues. In germline, CDR1 is DFQATT, CDR2 SNEGSKA (reference sequence).

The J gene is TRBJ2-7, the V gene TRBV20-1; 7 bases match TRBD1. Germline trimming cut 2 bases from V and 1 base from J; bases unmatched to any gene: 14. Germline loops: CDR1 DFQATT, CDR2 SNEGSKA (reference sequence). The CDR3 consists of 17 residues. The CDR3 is CSARSMTADRSSYEQYV. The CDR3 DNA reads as TGCAGTGCTAGATCGATGACCGCGGACAGGAGTTCCTACGAGCAGTACGTC.

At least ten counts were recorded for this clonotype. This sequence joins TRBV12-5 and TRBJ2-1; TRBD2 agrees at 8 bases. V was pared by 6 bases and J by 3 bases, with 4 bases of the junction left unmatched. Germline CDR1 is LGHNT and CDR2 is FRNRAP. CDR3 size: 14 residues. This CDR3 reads CASGPGGFYNEQFF. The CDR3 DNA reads TGTGCTAGTGGGCCGGGGGGGTTCTACAATGAGCAGTTCTTC.

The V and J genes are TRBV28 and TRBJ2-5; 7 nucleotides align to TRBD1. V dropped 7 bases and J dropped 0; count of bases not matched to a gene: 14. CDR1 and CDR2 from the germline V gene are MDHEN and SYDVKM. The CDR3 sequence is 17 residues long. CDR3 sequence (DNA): TGTGCCAGCAACCCATCCCGGGACAGAAGGTACCAAGAGACCCAGTACTTC. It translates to CASNPSRDRRYQETQYF.

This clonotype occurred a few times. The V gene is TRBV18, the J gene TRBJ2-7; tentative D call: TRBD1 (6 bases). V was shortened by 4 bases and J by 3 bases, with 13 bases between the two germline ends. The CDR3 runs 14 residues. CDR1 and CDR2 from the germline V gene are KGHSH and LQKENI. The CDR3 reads CASSHGHRDYEQYF. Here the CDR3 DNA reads TGTGCCAGCTCACACGGGCACAGGGACTACGAGCAGTACTTC.

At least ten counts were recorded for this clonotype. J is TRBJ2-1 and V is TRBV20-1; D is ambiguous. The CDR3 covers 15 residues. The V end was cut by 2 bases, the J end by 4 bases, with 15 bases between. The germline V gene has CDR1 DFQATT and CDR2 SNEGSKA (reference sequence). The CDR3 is CSARKTVGDYNEQFF. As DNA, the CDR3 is TGCAGTGCTAGAAAAACGGTTGGGGATTACAATGAGCAGTTCTTC.

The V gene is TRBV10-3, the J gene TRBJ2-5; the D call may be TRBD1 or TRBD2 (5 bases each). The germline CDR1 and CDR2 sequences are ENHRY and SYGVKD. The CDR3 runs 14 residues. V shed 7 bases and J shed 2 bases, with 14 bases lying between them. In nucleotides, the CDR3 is TGTGCCATCACTCCCGGGGCAGGTCAAGAGACCCAGTACTTC. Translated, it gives CAITPGAGQETQYF.

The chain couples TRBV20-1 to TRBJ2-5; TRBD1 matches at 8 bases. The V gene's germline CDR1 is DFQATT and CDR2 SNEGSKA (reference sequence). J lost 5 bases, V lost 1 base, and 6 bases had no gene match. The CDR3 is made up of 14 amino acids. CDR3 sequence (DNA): TGCAGTGCTAGAGCCCGACAGGGGTTCGAGACCCAGTACTTC. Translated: CSARARQGFETQYF.

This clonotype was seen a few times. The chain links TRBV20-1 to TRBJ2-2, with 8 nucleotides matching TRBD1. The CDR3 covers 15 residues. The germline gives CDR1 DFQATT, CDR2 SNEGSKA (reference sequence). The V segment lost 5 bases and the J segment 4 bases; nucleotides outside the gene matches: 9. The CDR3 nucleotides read TGCAGTGCTCCCTCGACAGGGGTTGGCACCGGGGAGCTGTTTTTT. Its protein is CSAPSTGVGTGELFF.

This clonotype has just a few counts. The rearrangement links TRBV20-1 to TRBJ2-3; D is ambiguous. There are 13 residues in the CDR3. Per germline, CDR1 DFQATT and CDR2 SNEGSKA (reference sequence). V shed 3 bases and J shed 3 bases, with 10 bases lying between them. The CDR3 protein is CSARAPWTDTQYF. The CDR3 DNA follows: TGCAGTGCTAGGGCTCCTTGGACAGATACGCAGTATTTT.

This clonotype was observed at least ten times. In DNA, the CDR3 is TGCGCCAGCAGCACCTTTAGCTCCTACAATGAGCAGTTCTTC. Translation: CASSTFSSYNEQFF. V is TRBV5-1 and J is TRBJ2-1; D unclear. Germline CDR1 reads SGHRS; CDR2 reads YFSETQ. The CDR3 runs 14 residues. V was shortened by 4 bases and J by 0 bases, with 8 bases between the two germline ends.